This T cell receptor beta chain was observed in a study of identical twins. Overall study results and limits: Cross-sectional statistical analysis, not tracking of the same donors, underpinned the conclusions.

A note on this clonotype: Antigen unknown.

This CDR3 is 16 amino acids long. Germline V gene data show CDR1 as LNHNV and CDR2 as YYDKDF (reference sequence). The V end was cut by 3 bases, the J end by 0 bases, with 11 bases between. A template switching step contributed a universal primer site, while unique molecular identifiers were present in the cDNA. TCRdb re-called the 5' RACE reads with MiXCR, one entry per CDR3 protein. In the table there are hundreds of thousands of distinct CDR3 sequences, 7.1% of which are singletons. These sequences were also reported in another study, on yellow fever vaccine responses in identical twins.

The TCR originated in a woman between 18 and 29 years old in good health. This chain uses TRBV15 with TRBJ2-2; D remains ambiguous. Material: PBMCs. The CDR3 spells CATSSPGMSNTGELFF. Here the CDR3 DNA reads TGTGCCACCAGCAGCCCCGGAATGTCGAACACCGGGGAGCTGTTTTTT. Based on the CDR3 plus reference TRBV15 and TRBJ2-2, the full variable domain is DAMVIQNPRYQVTQFGKPVTLSCSQTLNHNVMYWYQQKSSQAPKLLFHYYDKDFNNEADTPDNFQSRRPNTSFCFLDIRSPGLGDTAMYLCATSSPGMSNTGELFFGEGSRLTVL.